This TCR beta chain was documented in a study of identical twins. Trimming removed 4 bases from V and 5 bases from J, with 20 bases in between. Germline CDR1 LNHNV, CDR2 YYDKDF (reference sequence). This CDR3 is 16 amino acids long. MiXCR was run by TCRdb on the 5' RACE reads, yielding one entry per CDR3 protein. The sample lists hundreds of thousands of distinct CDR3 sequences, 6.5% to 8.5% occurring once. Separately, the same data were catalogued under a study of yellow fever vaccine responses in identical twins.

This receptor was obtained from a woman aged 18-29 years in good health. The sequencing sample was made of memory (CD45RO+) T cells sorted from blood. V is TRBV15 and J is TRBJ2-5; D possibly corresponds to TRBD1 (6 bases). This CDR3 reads CATSTPEQGRKETQYF. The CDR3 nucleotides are TGTGCCACCAGCACACCGGAACAGGGAAGGAAGGAGACCCAGTACTTC.